This T cell receptor beta chain was profiled in a study of Graves' ophthalmopathy and Graves' hyperthyroidism. Broader study findings: Ophthalmopathy cases were distinguished from stable hyperthyroidism by a 13-signature model, reaching around 88% sensitivity and 81.08% specificity. Progression of ophthalmopathy was predicted by the model with about 66% sensitivity and around 77% specificity. Clonotypes were expanded in thyroid at above 0.001 frequency, and most also appeared in blood.

Amplification from RNA transcripts yielded the TCR beta CDR3 regions. Amplification began with first-round RT-PCR using HTBI primers, then second-round multiplex PCR was performed. Using its own MiXCR run on the multiplex PCR reads, TCRdb lists one record per CDR3 protein. The sample consists of hundreds of thousands of distinct CDR3 sequences, approximately 21% of them appearing once. The term stable hyperthyroidism indicated an absence of ophthalmopathy within 18 months of follow-up. Comment on this clonotype: The antigen remains undetermined.

The TCR comes from a woman between 18 and 30 years old with stable Graves' hyperthyroidism. Sequencing used peripheral blood.

As DNA, the CDR3 is TGTGCCAGCAGCAGTCCGGGACAGGGGCCAAAAGAGACCCAGTACTTC. Protein sequence: CASSSPGQGPKETQYF. V usage is TRBV28 and J usage is TRBJ2-5, with 10 bases aligning to TRBD1. V shed 6 bases and J 3 bases; nucleotides not matched to a gene: 10. This CDR3 spans 16 amino acids. Germline CDR1 reads MDHEN; CDR2 reads SYDVKM.